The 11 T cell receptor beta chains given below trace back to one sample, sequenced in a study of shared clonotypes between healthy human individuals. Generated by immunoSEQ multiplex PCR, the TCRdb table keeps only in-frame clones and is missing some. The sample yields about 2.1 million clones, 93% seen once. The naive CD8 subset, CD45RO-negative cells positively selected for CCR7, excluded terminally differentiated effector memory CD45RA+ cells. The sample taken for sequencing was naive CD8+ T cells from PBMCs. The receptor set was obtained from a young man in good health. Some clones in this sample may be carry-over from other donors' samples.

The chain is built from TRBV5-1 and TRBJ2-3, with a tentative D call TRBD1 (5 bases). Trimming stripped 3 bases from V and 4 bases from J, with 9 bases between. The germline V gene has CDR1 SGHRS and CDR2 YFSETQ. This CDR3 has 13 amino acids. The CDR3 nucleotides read TGCGCCAGCAGCTCCTCCAGGGCAGATACGCAGTATTTT. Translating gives CASSSSRADTQYF.

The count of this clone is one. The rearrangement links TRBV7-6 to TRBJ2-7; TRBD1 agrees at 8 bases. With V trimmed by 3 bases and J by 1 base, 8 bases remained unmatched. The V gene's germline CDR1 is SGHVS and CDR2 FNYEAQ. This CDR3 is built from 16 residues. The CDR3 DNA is TGTGCCAGCAGCTTTGACCGGGACAGGTCTTCCTACGAGCAGTACTTC. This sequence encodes CASSFDRDRSSYEQYF.

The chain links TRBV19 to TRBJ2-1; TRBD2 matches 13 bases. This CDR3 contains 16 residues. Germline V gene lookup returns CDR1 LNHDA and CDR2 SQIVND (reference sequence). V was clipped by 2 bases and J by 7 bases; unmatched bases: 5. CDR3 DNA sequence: TGTGCCAGTAGTATAACATGGGGACTAGCGGGGAATGAGCAGTTCTTC. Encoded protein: CASSITWGLAGNEQFF.

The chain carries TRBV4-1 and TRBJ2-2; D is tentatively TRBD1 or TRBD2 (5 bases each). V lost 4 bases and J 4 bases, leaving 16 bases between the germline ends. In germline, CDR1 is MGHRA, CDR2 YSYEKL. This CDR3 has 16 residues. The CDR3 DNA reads TGCGCCAGCAGCCCCTGGGACGGTTCGGGCACCGGGGAGCTGTTTTTT. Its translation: CASSPWDGSGTGELFF.

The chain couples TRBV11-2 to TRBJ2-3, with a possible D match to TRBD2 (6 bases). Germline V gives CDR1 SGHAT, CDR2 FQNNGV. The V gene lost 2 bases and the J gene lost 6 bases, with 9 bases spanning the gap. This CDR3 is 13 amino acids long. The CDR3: CASSLMEGDTQYF. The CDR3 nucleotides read TGTGCCAGCAGCTTAATGGAGGGGGATACGCAGTATTTT.

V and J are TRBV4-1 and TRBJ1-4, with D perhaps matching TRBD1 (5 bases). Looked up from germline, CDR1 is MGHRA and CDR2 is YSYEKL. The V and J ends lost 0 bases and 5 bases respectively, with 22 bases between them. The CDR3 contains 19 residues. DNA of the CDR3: TGCGCCAGCAGCCAAGAGTTCAGGGCTCTACGAAGCCCCAATGAAAAACTGTTTTTT. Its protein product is CASSQEFRALRSPNEKLFF.

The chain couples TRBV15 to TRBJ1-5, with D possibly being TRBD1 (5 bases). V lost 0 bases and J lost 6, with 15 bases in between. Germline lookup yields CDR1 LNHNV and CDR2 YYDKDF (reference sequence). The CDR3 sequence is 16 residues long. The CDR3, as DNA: TGTGCCACCAGCAGAGATACGGGAAAGGGACTTCAGCCCCAGCATTTT. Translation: CATSRDTGKGLQPQHF.

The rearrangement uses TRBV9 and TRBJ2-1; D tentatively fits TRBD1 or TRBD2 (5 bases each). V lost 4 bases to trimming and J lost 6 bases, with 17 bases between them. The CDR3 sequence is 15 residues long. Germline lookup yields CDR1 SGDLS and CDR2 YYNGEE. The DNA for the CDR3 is TGTGCCAGCAGCCCAGGGACCAACGCAGGCAATGAGCAGTTCTTC. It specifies CASSPGTNAGNEQFF.

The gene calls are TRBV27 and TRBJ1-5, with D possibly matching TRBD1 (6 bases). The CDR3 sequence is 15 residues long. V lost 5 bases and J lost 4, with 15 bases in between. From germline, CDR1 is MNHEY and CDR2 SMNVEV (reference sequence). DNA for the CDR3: TGTGCCAGCAGTCCCTATACAGGGCAAAATCAGCCCCAGCATTTT. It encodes CASSPYTGQNQPQHF.

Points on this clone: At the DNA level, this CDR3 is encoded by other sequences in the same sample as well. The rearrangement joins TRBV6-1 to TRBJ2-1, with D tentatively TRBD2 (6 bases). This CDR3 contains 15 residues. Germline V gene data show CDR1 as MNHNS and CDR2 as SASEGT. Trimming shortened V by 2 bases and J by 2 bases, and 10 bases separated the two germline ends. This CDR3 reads CASSELGSTYNEQFF. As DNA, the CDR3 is TGTGCCAGCAGTGAACTCGGGAGCACCTACAATGAGCAGTTCTTC.

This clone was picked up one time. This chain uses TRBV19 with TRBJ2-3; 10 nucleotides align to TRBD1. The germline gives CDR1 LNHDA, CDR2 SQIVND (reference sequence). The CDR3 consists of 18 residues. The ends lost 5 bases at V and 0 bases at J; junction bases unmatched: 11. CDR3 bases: TGTGCCAGTAGTGGGACAGGGGCCGACGCTTCTAGCACAGATACGCAGTATTTT. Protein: CASSGTGADASSTDTQYF.